This TCR beta chain was sequenced during a study of blood T cell repertoires in COVID-19. Across the whole study: Acute and convalescent COVID-19 samples came from the United States, Italy and Spain. From T cells, B-cell-depleted T cells, or PBMCs came the material, which was cDNA or gDNA.

V lost 11 bases and J lost 6; bases outside the gene matches: 6. The CDR3 has 12 residues. The germline V gene encodes CDR1 SNHLY and CDR2 FYNNEI. Here immunoSEQ multiplex PCR was the method, and the copy in TCRdb shows in-frame clones only, minus some. The sample lists around 130,000 clones, about 85% seen once, with 4.3% in the top ten. The clonotype originates from a human donor in a cohort sampled during active COVID-19. This chain joins TRBV2 and TRBJ2-7; 11 nucleotides align to TRBD2. Specimen: peripheral blood. CDR3 nucleotides: TGTGCCGGTAGCGGGGGGGCCTTCGAGCAGTACTTC. Translating gives CAGSGGAFEQYF.